The rows below give T cell receptor beta chains drawn from one sample of a study of T-cell reconstitution after alpha-beta-depleted transplantation in children. MiXCR, applied by TCRdb to the PCR reads, yields one record per CDR3 protein. Among over 550,000 distinct CDR3 sequences listed, 10% to 13% were seen once. The material sequenced was PBMCs from the stem cell graft donor, taken from the stem cell graft. Every receptor here comes from a human donor who donated a stem cell graft to a child with acute myeloid leukemia. The CDR3 runs from the conserved cysteine through the conserved F or W. Fields, in order: clone size, J gene, D gene, CDR3 length, V gene, CDR3 protein, CDR3 DNA. A D gene is named only where the DNA matches it firmly. Part of the rows lack a size; the others show once, few, many or a class for expanded clones.

NA TRBJ2-3 TRBD2 17 TRBV7-2 CASSYRGRGAVVHTQYF TGTGCCAGCAGCTACCGTGGGCGGGGGGCCGTAGTTCATACGCAGTATTTT
NA TRBJ2-1 NA 16 TRBV3-1 CASSSRWGPDYNEQFF TGTGCCAGCAGCTCTCGTTGGGGGCCTGATTACAATGAGCAGTTCTTC
NA TRBJ2-7 TRBD2 16 TRBV7-8 CASSLGGAGVSGEQYF TGTGCCAGCAGCCTAGGGGGAGCGGGAGTAAGCGGCGAGCAGTACTTC
few TRBJ2-7 TRBD1 14 TRBV27 CATEDRFGSYEQYF TGTGCCACCGAGGACAGGTTCGGCTCCTACGAGCAGTACTTC
many TRBJ2-1 NA 13 TRBV20-1 CSARRDEYNEQFF TGCAGTGCTAGGCGGGACGAATACAATGAGCAGTTCTTC
NA TRBJ1-2 TRBD1 13 TRBV28 CASYLQGFEGYTF TGTGCCAGCTATCTACAGGGGTTTGAAGGCTACACCTTC
NA TRBJ1-2 NA 14 TRBV28 CASSSTEIVYGYTF TGTGCCAGCAGCTCTACAGAGATAGTATATGGCTACACCTTC
many TRBJ2-1 NA 15 TRBV27 CASTPETEPNNEQFF TGTGCCAGCACCCCCGAGACAGAGCCGAACAATGAGCAGTTCTTC
many TRBJ2-7 NA 14 TRBV5-1 CASSLSTLSYEQYF TGCGCCAGCAGCTTGTCGACCCTATCCTACGAGCAGTACTTC
NA TRBJ2-2 TRBD2 15 TRBV29-1 CSVGGLAGDYGELFF TGCAGCGTTGGAGGGCTAGCGGGAGACTACGGGGAGCTGTTTTTT
few TRBJ2-7 NA 16 TRBV29-1 CSVPAPEGRLSGEQYF TGCAGCGTCCCGGCCCCAGAGGGCAGACTATCAGGCGAGCAGTACTTC
few TRBJ2-7 TRBD2 14 TRBV20-1 CSAGRGRARDEQYF TGCAGTGCTGGTCGCGGGAGGGCTCGCGACGAGCAGTACTTC
NA TRBJ1-5 TRBD1 16 TRBV5-6 CASSLAPTGYNQPQHF TGTGCCAGCAGCCTGGCCCCGACAGGGTACAATCAGCCCCAGCATTTT
NA TRBJ2-7 TRBD1 15 TRBV6-5 CASSSRTGPSYEQYF TGTGCCAGCAGTTCCCGGACAGGCCCTTCCTACGAGCAGTACTTC
many TRBJ2-7 NA 12 TRBV20-1 CSASGKYYEQYF TGCAGTGCTAGTGGTAAATACTACGAGCAGTACTTC
NA TRBJ2-1 NA 18 TRBV5-6 CASSTGTGSSGSYNEQFF TGTGCCAGCAGCACCGGGACTGGATCATCGGGCTCCTACAATGAGCAGTTCTTC
NA TRBJ2-3 NA 14 TRBV14 CASSQVGAVGTQYF TGTGCCAGCAGCCAAGTAGGGGCAGTGGGTACGCAGTATTTT
NA TRBJ1-5 NA 15 TRBV6-2/TRBV6-3 CASSYLDSSNQPQHF TGTGCCAGCAGTTACCTCGACAGTAGCAATCAGCCCCAGCATTTT
few TRBJ2-1 TRBD2 16 TRBV11-2 CASRTGGRLAGREEFF TGTGCCAGCAGGACAGGTGGGAGACTAGCGGGAAGGGAGGAGTTCTTC
many TRBJ2-3 NA 14 TRBV19 CASLDRGSTDTQYF TGTGCCAGTTTGGACAGAGGTAGCACAGATACGCAGTATTTT
few TRBJ2-1 NA 15 TRBV24-1 CATSDLPVNYNEQFF TGTGCCACCAGTGATTTGCCTGTCAACTACAATGAGCAGTTCTTC
many TRBJ2-1 NA 15 TRBV7-2 CASSLGPPANNEQFF TGTGCCAGCAGCTTAGGACCACCAGCGAACAATGAGCAGTTCTTC
few TRBJ2-3 NA 15 TRBV5-1 CASSLRNHGVDTQYF TGCGCCAGCAGCTTGCGGAACCACGGGGTAGATACGCAGTATTTT
NA TRBJ1-6 NA 13 TRBV20-1 CSARFGEISPLHF TGCAGTGCTAGATTTGGGGAGATTTCACCCCTCCACTTT
few TRBJ2-1 NA 13 TRBV7-2 CASSSQPGNEQFF TGTGCCAGCAGCTCCCAGCCGGGGAATGAGCAGTTCTTC
NA TRBJ1-2 NA 13 TRBV18 CASSIQQDYGYTF TGTGCCAGCTCAATACAGCAAGACTATGGCTACACCTTC
NA TRBJ2-2 NA 17 TRBV7-9 CASSPLLHSANTGELFF TGTGCCAGCAGCCCCTTACTCCATTCTGCGAACACCGGGGAGCTGTTTTTT
NA TRBJ1-1 NA 14 TRBV18 CASSRGRVNTEAFF TGTGCCAGCTCACGGGGACGGGTGAACACTGAAGCTTTCTTT
few TRBJ1-3 NA 15 TRBV7-9 CASSPPGQGSNTIYF TGTGCCAGCAGCCCACCCGGGCAGGGGTCAAACACCATATATTTT
NA TRBJ2-5 NA 13 TRBV20-1 CSALEKGKETQYF TGCAGTGCTCTAGAAAAGGGGAAAGAGACCCAGTACTTC
many TRBJ1-1 NA 15 TRBV5-5 CASSTRQVGNTEAFF TGTGCCAGCAGCACCCGACAGGTAGGGAACACTGAAGCTTTCTTT
few TRBJ2-1 TRBD2 17 TRBV15 CATSRGGGLEALDEQFF TGTGCCACCAGCAGGGGGGGAGGACTAGAGGCCCTGGATGAGCAGTTCTTC
many TRBJ2-2 TRBD2 14 TRBV29-1 CSVAQLAGAGELFF TGCAGCGTTGCTCAGCTAGCGGGAGCCGGGGAGCTGTTTTTT
NA TRBJ2-1 TRBD2 17 TRBV4-3 CASSQVGLAGLYNEQFF TGCGCCAGCAGCCAAGTTGGCCTAGCGGGCCTCTACAATGAGCAGTTCTTC
NA TRBJ2-1 TRBD2 18 TRBV7-3 CASSLKGLSGGVRDEQFF TGTGCCAGCAGCTTAAAGGGACTAAGCGGGGGGGTAAGGGATGAGCAGTTCTTC
NA TRBJ2-7 NA 14 TRBV6-2/TRBV6-3 CASSLSTASYDQYF TGTGCCAGCAGCCTGTCGACAGCATCCTACGACCAGTACTTC
many TRBJ2-1 TRBD1 17 TRBV5-1 CASSLVGQRSSYNEQFF TGCGCCAGCAGCTTGGTGGGACAGAGGAGCTCCTACAATGAGCAGTTCTTC
few TRBJ2-1 TRBD2 17 TRBV6-1 CASSGASGRASVGEQFF TGTGCCAGCAGTGGCGCAAGCGGGAGGGCCTCGGTCGGTGAGCAGTTCTTC
few TRBJ2-7 TRBD2 14 TRBV15 CATTQSGRSYEQYF TGTGCCACCACCCAGAGCGGGAGGTCCTACGAGCAGTACTTC
few TRBJ2-1 NA 15 TRBV5-1 CASSFLFSSYNEQFF TGCGCCAGCAGCTTTCTTTTCAGCTCCTACAATGAGCAGTTCTTC